These 8 T cell receptor beta chains were sequenced from one sample in a study of blood T cell repertoires in COVID-19 (TCRdb year 2020). The library came from the immunoSEQ multiplex PCR assay. The table comes from immuneACCESS by way of TCRdb, which keeps in-frame sequences with V and J called. Part of the clones is missing from these tables; in studies checked, under half for an unresolved V gene and the rest for unknown reasons. The sample includes around 300,000 clones, with around 85% observed a single time. The ten top clones hold 4.1% of the sample. Sequencing was performed on peripheral blood. The receptors shown here come from a woman between 50 and 59 years old with active or convalescent COVID-19.

The V call is TRBV9, the J call TRBJ1-2; possibly TRBD1 for D (5 bases). The CDR3 has 15 amino acids. Germline lookup yields CDR1 SGDLS and CDR2 YYNGEE. The V and J ends lost 5 bases and 3 bases respectively, with 17 bases between them. This chain's CDR3 is CASRQIRALDYGYTF. CDR3 coding DNA: TGTGCCAGCAGGCAAATCAGGGCTCTTGACTATGGCTACACCTTC.

The sample holds one count of this clone. The rearrangement uses TRBV3-1 (or the pseudogene TRBV3-2) and TRBJ2-7; 10 bases map to TRBD2. Germline V gives CDR1 LGHDT, CDR2 YNNKEL (reference sequence). This CDR3 has 15 amino acids. V lost 3 bases, J lost 9 bases, and 11 bases stayed unmatched. The CDR3: CASSQSLAGVVVQYF. CDR3 DNA: TGTGCCAGCAGCCAGAGTCTAGCGGGAGTGGTAGTGCAGTACTTC.

The gene calls are TRBV10-3 and TRBJ2-3; 8 bases agree with TRBD2. J lost 0 bases, V lost 2 bases, and 7 bases had no gene match. The CDR3 is 17 amino acids. The germline gives CDR1 ENHRY, CDR2 SYGVKD. The CDR3 sequence: CAISEGSTSDSTDTQYF. The CDR3 DNA follows: TGTGCCATCAGTGAGGGTTCGACTAGCGATAGCACAGATACGCAGTATTTT.

Points on this clone: This could be a read error, since a much larger clone is one nucleotide away. This rearrangement joins TRBV3-1 (or the pseudogene TRBV3-2) to TRBJ1-6; 9 nucleotides agree with TRBD1. The CDR3 contains 14 residues. Looked up from germline, CDR1 is LGHDT and CDR2 is YNNKEL (reference sequence). The V gene end was trimmed by 3 bases and the J gene end by 7 bases; junction bases not matched to a gene: 1. As DNA, the CDR3 is TGTGCCAGCAGCCACGGGACAGGGAATTCACCCCTCCACTTT. It yields the protein CASSHGTGNSPLHF.

This clone was seen a few times. The chain uses TRBV28 and TRBJ1-5, with 9 bases matching TRBD1. Germline CDR1 MDHEN, CDR2 SYDVKM. Trimming removed 11 bases from V and 6 bases from J; junction bases left unmatched: 23. The CDR3 is made up of 18 amino acids. CDR3 loop: CASQQGQGGRIAGQPQHF. The DNA for the CDR3 is TGTGCCTCACAACAGGGACAGGGAGGGAGAATAGCGGGTCAGCCCCAGCATTTT.

The rearrangement joins TRBV5-1 to TRBJ2-3; TRBD1 is a possible D gene (6 bases). Germline V gene lookup returns CDR1 SGHRS and CDR2 YFSETQ. The V end lost 5 bases, the J end lost 11 bases, and 18 bases lay between the germline ends. There are 13 residues in the CDR3. This CDR3 reads CASSRNREQQQYF. In DNA, the CDR3 is TGCGCCAGCAGTCGAAACAGGGAACAGCAGCAGTATTTT. Filled out from reference TRBV5-1 and TRBJ2-3, the complete variable domain reads KAGVTQTPRYLIKTRGQQVTLSCSPISGHRSVSWYQQTPGQGLQFLFEYFSETQRNKGNFPGRFSGRQFSNSRSEMNVSTLELGDSALYLCASSRNREQQQYFGPGTRLTVL.

The V and J genes are TRBV9 and TRBJ1-1, with D perhaps matching TRBD1 (5 bases). This CDR3 is 14 amino acids long. In germline, CDR1 is SGDLS, CDR2 YYNGEE. Between the trimmed V and J ends, which lost 1 base and 0 bases, there was a span of 7 bases. The CDR3 sequence is CASSVQGMNTEAFF. CDR3 nucleotide sequence: TGTGCCAGCAGCGTACAGGGAATGAACACTGAAGCTTTCTTT.

V and J are TRBV5-5 and TRBJ1-2; 7 positions agree with TRBD1. CDR1 is SGHKS and CDR2 is YYEKEE in the germline V gene (reference sequence). The CDR3 spans 16 residues. V gave up 4 bases and J gave up 1 base; unmatched junction bases: 10. CDR3 loop: CASSQDGTAVNYGYTF. The CDR3 DNA is TGTGCCAGCAGCCAAGATGGGACAGCCGTTAACTATGGCTACACCTTC.